What follows are 22 T cell receptor beta chains derived from one specimen sequenced in a study of shared clonotypes between healthy human individuals. CD45RO-negative, CCR7-positively selected cells formed the naive CD8 fraction, excluding terminally differentiated effector memory CD45RA+ cells. The assay was immunoSEQ multiplex PCR, and TCRdb's table has in-frame clones only and misses some. The table records approximately 1.9 million clones, just under 95% of them present only once. The sample taken for sequencing was naive CD8+ T cells from PBMCs. Receptors originate from a man younger than 35 in good health. Some clones in this sample may be carry-over from other donors' samples.

For this clone: Other nucleotide sequences in the sample specify the same CDR3. The V call is TRBV5-1, the J call TRBJ2-7; no definite D call. CDR3 length equals 14 residues. Germline CDR1 and CDR2: SGHRS and YFSETQ. Trimming removed 0 bases from V and 3 bases from J, with 10 bases in between. CDR3 DNA: TGCGCCAGCAGCTTGGTTCCCTCAGGCTACGAGCAGTACTTC. Translated: CASSLVPSGYEQYF.

On this clone: Distinct nucleotide sequences in the sample also encode this CDR3. V is TRBV28 and J is TRBJ2-7, with D perhaps matching TRBD1 or TRBD2 (5 bases each). Germline values: CDR1 MDHEN, CDR2 SYDVKM. With 3 bases removed from V and 1 base from J, the gap between germline ends came to 7 bases. The CDR3 has 13 residues. CDR3 sequence reads: CASSLRGSYEQYF. For the CDR3, the DNA is TGTGCCAGCAGTTTGAGGGGTTCCTACGAGCAGTACTTC.

V and J are TRBV28 and TRBJ2-7, with 10 bases that match TRBD1. The CDR3 loop spans 13 amino acids. Germline loops: CDR1 MDHEN, CDR2 SYDVKM. The CDR3 DNA is TGTGCAAGCGGGACAGGGGACGGCTGGGAGCAGTACTTC. This encodes CASGTGDGWEQYF.

J is TRBJ2-7 and V is TRBV7-9; the match to TRBD1 covers 10 bases. The CDR3 contains 15 residues. J was trimmed by 7 bases and V by 1 base; bases with no gene match: 7. Looked up from germline, CDR1 is SEHNR and CDR2 is FQNEAQ (reference sequence). CDR3 nucleotide sequence: TGTGCCAGCAGCTTAGGGGCCGGGACAGGGGAGGAGCAGTACTTC. It encodes CASSLGAGTGEEQYF.

This clone appeared a few times. V gene TRBV4-3 combines with J gene TRBJ1-5, with D possibly matching TRBD1 (6 bases). V lost 4 bases to trimming and J lost 7 bases, with 11 bases between them. Germline CDR1 and CDR2: LGHNA and YSLEER. This CDR3 has 13 residues. The CDR3: CASSPNREQPQHF. CDR3 bases: TGCGCCAGCAGCCCCAACAGGGAACAGCCCCAGCATTTT.

The rearrangement joins TRBV5-4 to TRBJ2-7; 13 bases are a match to TRBD2. With V trimmed by 6 bases and J by 5 bases, 5 bases remained unmatched. The CDR3 spans 14 residues. CDR1 is SGHNT, CDR2 YYREEE, per germline (reference sequence). The CDR3 sequence: CASTGTSGTHEQYF. CDR3 sequence (DNA): TGTGCCAGCACTGGGACTAGCGGGACTCACGAGCAGTACTTC.

This clone was seen a single time. Other DNA sequences in this sample translate to the same CDR3. This chain joins TRBV4-1 and TRBJ2-3, with unresolved D. Germline lookup yields CDR1 MGHRA and CDR2 YSYEKL. The CDR3 is 13 amino acids. Trimming removed 0 bases from V and 6 bases from J, with 7 bases in between. The CDR3 DNA reads TGCGCCAGCAGCCAAGATCGAAGTGATACGCAGTATTTT. Amino acids: CASSQDRSDTQYF.

This chain connects TRBV9 to TRBJ2-2; 7 nucleotides align to TRBD1. This CDR3 comprises 17 residues. Trimming cost V 2 bases and J 3 bases; bases outside gene matches: 10. Germline V lookup: CDR1 SGDLS, CDR2 YYNGEE. Written as DNA, the CDR3 is TGTGCCAGCAGCGTCAATCCCGGGACAGCCCACACCGGGGAGCTGTTTTTT. Its protein product is CASSVNPGTAHTGELFF.

This clone was counted between two and nine times. Other DNA sequences of this sample code for an identical CDR3. This sequence joins TRBV28 and TRBJ1-1; maybe TRBD1 (6 bases). This CDR3 spans 14 amino acids. V lost 3 bases to trimming and J lost 2 bases, with 10 bases between them. Per the germline V gene, CDR1 is MDHEN and CDR2 is SYDVKM. The CDR3 reads CASSFGTLNTEAFF. As DNA, the CDR3 is TGTGCCAGCAGTTTCGGGACACTCAACACTGAAGCTTTCTTT. The variable domain in full, with the rest retrieved from reference TRBV28 and TRBJ1-1, is DVKVTQSSRYLVKRTGEKVFLECVQDMDHENMFWYRQDPGLGLRLIYFSYDVKMKEKGDIPEGYSVSREKKERFSLILESASTNQTSMYLCASSFGTLNTEAFFGQGTRLTVV.

CDR3 residues: CASSLTGSNYEQYF. CDR3 sequence (DNA): TGTGCCAGCAGTCTGACGGGGTCGAACTACGAGCAGTACTTC. The chain recombines TRBV6-5 with TRBJ2-7; the D gene is possibly TRBD2 (5 bases). Germline V lookup: CDR1 MNHEY, CDR2 SVGAGI. Trimming stripped 5 bases from V and 3 bases from J, with 14 bases between. The CDR3 has 14 residues.

The chain joins TRBV4-2 to TRBJ2-3; weak D call: TRBD2 (5 bases). V was shortened by 0 bases and J by 0 bases, with 16 bases between the two germline ends. The CDR3 runs to 18 residues. Germline V gene lookup returns CDR1 LGHNA and CDR2 YNFKEQ. This CDR3 reads CASSQDGFGSESTDTQYF. CDR3 bases: TGTGCCAGCAGCCAAGACGGTTTTGGTAGCGAGAGCACAGATACGCAGTATTTT.

The CDR3 coding sequence is TGCGCCAGCCGGGACAGGCTTGAAGCAGCTTTCTTT. As protein: CASRDRLEAAFF. The chain combines TRBV10-2 with TRBJ1-1; TRBD1 aligns across 8 bases. V gave up 8 bases and J gave up 10 bases; unmatched junction bases: 9. Looked up from germline, CDR1 is WSHSY and CDR2 is SAAADI. CDR3 length equals 12 residues.

This sequence joins TRBV7-9 and TRBJ2-1; TRBD1 or TRBD2 may be the D gene (5 bases each). The CDR3 runs to 14 residues. Trimming pared 5 bases from V and 5 bases from J, leaving 13 bases between. Germline V gene sequence: CDR1 SEHNR, CDR2 FQNEAQ (reference sequence). Here the CDR3 DNA reads TGTGCCAGCAGCCTCGTTTTGGGACACAATGAGCAGTTCTTC. This encodes CASSLVLGHNEQFF.

The V gene is TRBV7-7, the J gene TRBJ2-7, with D possibly TRBD2 on 5 matching bases. The CDR3 is 13 amino acids. Per germline, CDR1 SSHAT and CDR2 FNYEAQ (reference sequence). Deletions cut 2 bases from V and 2 bases from J, with 7 bases between. In DNA, the CDR3 is TGTGCCAGCAGCTTAAGCGGTGCCTACGAGCAGTACTTC. The encoded protein is CASSLSGAYEQYF.

This clone came up a few times. The sample holds other DNA sequences that translate to the same CDR3. The chain uses TRBV29-1 and TRBJ2-1; D is unclear. CDR3 length equals 13 residues. The V end was cut by 1 base, the J end by 2 bases, with 6 bases between. The germline CDR1 and CDR2 sequences are SQVTM and ANQGSEA. CDR3 DNA sequence: TGCAGCGTTGAAGGCCTAGCCTACAATGAGCAGTTCTTC. As protein: CSVEGLAYNEQFF.

This rearrangement joins TRBV10-3 to TRBJ2-3; 7 bases match TRBD2. The V segment lost 3 bases and the J segment 1 base; nucleotides outside the gene matches: 4. Germline CDR1 reads ENHRY; CDR2 reads SYGVKD. There are 15 residues in the CDR3. For the CDR3, the DNA is TGTGCCATCAGTGATTTTGCGGGAGGCACAGATACGCAGTATTTT. Its protein product is CAISDFAGGTDTQYF.

This chain connects TRBV11-2 to TRBJ2-7; no clear D. The CDR3 runs 13 residues. The germline gives CDR1 SGHAT, CDR2 FQNNGV. The V end lost 3 bases, the J end lost 4 bases, and 10 bases lay between the germline ends. CDR3 nucleotide sequence: TGTGCCAGCAGCTTCAATGCAAAATACGAGCAGTACTTC. Translating gives CASSFNAKYEQYF.

The chain joins TRBV10-3 to TRBJ2-7, with D possibly TRBD2 on 5 matching bases. V lost 3 bases and J 0 bases, leaving 12 bases between the germline ends. The CDR3 is 15 residues long. In germline, CDR1 is ENHRY, CDR2 SYGVKD. For the CDR3, the DNA is TGTGCCATCAGTGACGGAGGAGGTCGCTCCTACGAGCAGTACTTC. As protein: CAISDGGGRSYEQYF.

The chain is built from TRBV10-3 and TRBJ1-1, with D perhaps matching TRBD1 (6 bases). In germline, CDR1 is ENHRY, CDR2 SYGVKD. Trimming removed 0 bases at V and 1 base at J, with 12 bases between. CDR3 length: 16 amino acids. CDR3 DNA sequence: TGTGCCATCAGTGAGTCTATCGGGGGCGCGAACACTGAAGCTTTCTTT. It specifies CAISESIGGANTEAFF.

The chain has TRBV27 and TRBJ2-1; D gene unclear. Germline loops: CDR1 MNHEY, CDR2 SMNVEV (reference sequence). CDR3 length: 16 residues. The V gene lost 5 bases and the J gene lost 8 bases, with 22 bases spanning the gap. The CDR3 here is CASSPRLEVPVDEQFF. DNA for the CDR3: TGTGCCAGCAGTCCCCGTCTAGAGGTCCCCGTGGATGAGCAGTTCTTC.

The chain is built from TRBV7-9 and TRBJ1-1; D is undetermined. V lost 3 bases and J 2 bases, leaving 7 bases between the germline ends. The CDR3 has 13 residues. CDR1 and CDR2 (germline): SEHNR, FQNEAQ (reference sequence). In DNA, the CDR3 is TGTGCCAGCAGCTTCCGGACTAACACTGAAGCTTTCTTT. Residues: CASSFRTNTEAFF. The full variable domain, completed using reference TRBV7-9 and TRBJ1-1, is DTGVSQNPRHKITKRGQNVTFRCDPISEHNRLYWYRQTLGQGPEFLTYFQNEAQLEKSRLLSDRFSAERPKGSFSTLEIQRTEQGDSAMYLCASSFRTNTEAFFGQGTRLTVV.

V gene TRBV7-9 combines with J gene TRBJ2-7, with unresolved D. Germline V gene data show CDR1 as SEHNR and CDR2 as FQNEAQ (reference sequence). There are 14 residues in the CDR3. The V and J ends lost 4 bases and 0 bases respectively, with 10 bases between them. CDR3 residues: CASSSWSDSYEQYF. The CDR3, as DNA: TGTGCCAGCAGCTCTTGGTCGGACTCCTACGAGCAGTACTTC.